This T cell receptor beta chain was retrieved from a study of cytomegalovirus exposure and HLA in healthy donors. This clone has just one count. Its specificity is not known. The germline V gene encodes CDR1 LGHNA and CDR2 YNFKEQ. V dropped 3 bases and J dropped 1; count of bases not matched to a gene: 9. This CDR3 has 18 amino acids. The PCR employed 60 Vbeta primers together with 13 Jbeta primers. Clones were read by immunoSEQ multiplex PCR, and TCRdb kept only the in-frame ones, dropping some. The repertoire includes more than 95,000 clones, about two thirds of them detected once, and more than 4.5% sits in the top ten. Study results and limitations: TCR beta V- and J-gene trimming was later associated with a missense DCLRE1C variant. Analysis performed later showed TCR beta chains linked to HLA being more clonally expanded than equally common others.

This chain uses TRBV4-2 with TRBJ2-2; 9 nucleotides align to TRBD1. Material for sequencing was PBMCs. The clonotype was recovered from a man between 60 and 75 years old in good health and CMV-seropositive. The CDR3 DNA reads TGTGCCAGCAGCCACAGAGTGCCGGGACAGGGGAACACCGGGGAGCTGTTTTTT. Translating it yields CASSHRVPGQGNTGELFF.